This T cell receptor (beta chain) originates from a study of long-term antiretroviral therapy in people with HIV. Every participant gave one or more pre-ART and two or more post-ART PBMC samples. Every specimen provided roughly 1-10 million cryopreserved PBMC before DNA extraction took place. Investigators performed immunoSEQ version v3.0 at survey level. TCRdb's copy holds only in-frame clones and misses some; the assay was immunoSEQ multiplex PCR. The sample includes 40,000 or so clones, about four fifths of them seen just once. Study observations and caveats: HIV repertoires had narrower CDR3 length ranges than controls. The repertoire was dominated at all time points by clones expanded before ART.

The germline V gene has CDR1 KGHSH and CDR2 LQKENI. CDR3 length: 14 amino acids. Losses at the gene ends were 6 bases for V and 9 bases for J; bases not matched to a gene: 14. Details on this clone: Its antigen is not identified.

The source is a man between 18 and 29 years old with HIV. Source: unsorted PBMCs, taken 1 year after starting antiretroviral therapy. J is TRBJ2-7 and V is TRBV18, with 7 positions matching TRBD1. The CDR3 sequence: CASSIGTAKPWQYF. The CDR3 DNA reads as TGTGCCAGCTCGATCGGGACAGCGAAGCCTTGGCAGTACTTC. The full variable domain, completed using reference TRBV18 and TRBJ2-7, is NAGVMQNPRHLVRRRGQEARLRCSPMKGHSHVYWYRQLPEEGLKFMVYLQKENIIDESGMPKERFSAEFPKEGPSILRIQQVVRGDSAAYFCASSIGTAKPWQYFGPGTRLTVT.